These 8 T cell receptor beta chains originate from one sample sequenced in a study of T cell responses to AZD1222 COVID-19 vaccine. Assay: immunoSEQ multiplex PCR; the TCRdb copy retains only in-frame clones and omits some. The top ten clones hold roughly 9.9% of a sample with under 150,000 clones, around 94% of them seen once. Sample: peripheral blood, taken 28 days after the second AZD1222 dose. The receptor set was obtained from an adult who received the AZD1222 COVID-19 vaccine.

The chain links TRBV30 to TRBJ1-1; D is unresolved. The CDR3 loop spans 13 amino acids. The V gene's germline CDR1 is GTSNPN and CDR2 SVGIG (reference sequence). V was shortened by 0 bases and J by 6 bases, with 11 bases between the two germline ends. The chain's CDR3 is CAWSVVRVAEAFF. CDR3 nucleotide sequence: TGTGCCTGGAGTGTAGTAAGGGTGGCTGAAGCTTTCTTT.

V usage is TRBV5-8 and J usage is TRBJ1-6, with D perhaps TRBD1 (5 bases). This CDR3 has 16 residues. Germline lookup yields CDR1 SGHTS and CDR2 YDEGEE. V was shortened by 6 bases and J by 5 bases, with 18 bases between the two germline ends. CDR3 sequence: CASTLGAQGNNSPLHF. CDR3 bases: TGTGCCAGCACCCTAGGGGCCCAGGGAAATAATTCACCCCTCCACTTT.

The J gene is TRBJ2-1, the V gene TRBV30; the D is unclear. With 2 bases removed from V and 5 bases from J, the gap between germline ends came to 7 bases. CDR3 length equals 12 residues. Germline V gives CDR1 GTSNPN, CDR2 SVGIG (reference sequence). The CDR3 is CAWSPPHNEQFF. The CDR3 DNA is TGTGCCTGGAGTCCCCCACACAATGAGCAGTTCTTC.

The gene calls are TRBV6-5 and TRBJ1-1, with D possibly matching TRBD1 (5 bases). Germline V gene data show CDR1 as MNHEY and CDR2 as SVGAGI. The CDR3 is made up of 12 amino acids. Trimming cost V 7 bases and J 6 bases, with 12 bases left between them. The CDR3, as DNA: TGTGCCAGCATGGGGGAAATCTCTGAAGCTTTCTTT. Protein product: CASMGEISEAFF.

This chain links TRBV2 with TRBJ1-2; D gene unclear. The V end was cut by 2 bases, the J end by 8 bases, with 9 bases between. The V gene's germline CDR1 is SNHLY and CDR2 FYNNEI. The CDR3 is 12 residues long. CDR3 in amino acids: CASSEQGNGYTF. CDR3 coding DNA: TGTGCCAGCAGTGAACAAGGGAACGGCTACACCTTC.

The V gene is TRBV19, the J gene TRBJ1-6; TRBD1 matches 11 bases. J was trimmed by 9 bases and V by 3 bases; bases with no gene match: 7. CDR3 length: 16 residues. Germline assignment: CDR1 LNHDA and CDR2 SQIVND (reference sequence). The CDR3: CASSISPGQGGSPLHF. The CDR3 coding sequence is TGTGCCAGTAGTATTTCCCCGGGACAGGGGGGTTCACCCCTCCACTTT.

The chain combines TRBV6-5 with TRBJ2-7; TRBD1 might be the D (6 bases). V lost 0 bases, J lost 4 bases, and 16 bases lay in between. This CDR3 has 16 amino acids. Germline V CDR1 and CDR2: MNHEY, SVGAGI. This CDR3 reads CASSYSSTHREYEQYF. The DNA for the CDR3 is TGTGCCAGCAGTTACTCTAGTACCCACAGGGAATACGAGCAGTACTTC.

The chain is built from TRBV6-5 and TRBJ2-1; no reliable D call. The V gene's germline CDR1 is MNHEY and CDR2 SVGAGI. This CDR3 comprises 15 residues. The V and J ends lost 5 bases and 7 bases respectively, with 18 bases between them. The CDR3 DNA is TGTGCCAGCAGTCTCGGTGGCACACTTGAAAATGAGCAGTTCTTC. It yields the protein CASSLGGTLENEQFF.